A single sample is the source of the 30 T cell receptor beta chains below, sequenced in a study of post-analysis software for immune sequencing data. Prepared libraries of TCR beta cDNA carried unique molecular identifiers. MiXCR, applied by TCRdb to the PCR reads, yields one record per CDR3 protein. The data hold approximately 730,000 distinct CDR3 sequences, with about 43% observed a single time. These receptors lack a known antigen. Regarding the study as a whole: In patients, TRBV5-6, TRBV5-1 and TRBV20-1 belonged to roughly five TRBV segments found more frequently than in controls.

Sequenced material: blood. These receptors were collected from a girl aged 5 to 17 with multiple sclerosis.

This clonotype has a single count. V usage is TRBV12-3 or TRBV12-4 and J usage is TRBJ2-5, with D uncertain. V was clipped by 3 bases and J by 11 bases, with 22 bases between them. The CDR3 is 15 residues long. The DNA for the CDR3 is TGTGCCAGCAGTTTTAATTCTGGCCAGAACAATGAGCAGTACTTC. It is translated as CASSFNSGQNNEQYF.

The J gene is TRBJ2-7, the V gene TRBV7-2; D gene unclear. V lost 2 bases, J lost 5 bases, and 16 bases lay in between. Germline values: CDR1 SGHTA, CDR2 FQGNSA. This CDR3 has 15 amino acids. CDR3 in DNA: TGTGCCAGCAGCTTACAGACCGACTGGCCTAACGAGCAGTACTTC. Translation: CASSLQTDWPNEQYF.

CDR3 residues: CASSGLHYEQYF. CDR3 DNA: TGTGCCAGCTCAGGGCTACACTACGAGCAGTACTTC. The V and J genes are TRBV2 and TRBJ2-5, with D perhaps TRBD1 (5 bases). The DNA end is a closer match to TRBJ2-7, so the J assignment may be wrong. The CDR3 totals 12 residues. CDR1 and CDR2 (germline): SNHLY, FYNNEI.

The V call is TRBV29-1, the J call TRBJ2-1; the D gene is possibly TRBD2 (6 bases). The V and J ends lost 6 bases and 3 bases respectively, with 15 bases between them. The V gene's germline CDR1 is SQVTM and CDR2 ANQGSEA. The CDR3 runs to 14 residues. CDR3 DNA: TGCAGCGTGGCAGGTTGGGGGGTCTACAATGAGCAGTTCTTC. Its translation: CSVAGWGVYNEQFF.

This rearrangement joins TRBV5-5 to TRBJ1-4; perhaps TRBD1 as D (6 bases). Germline assignment: CDR1 SGHKS and CDR2 YYEKEE (reference sequence). Trimming took off 4 bases at V and 15 bases at J, with 22 bases between the two ends. The CDR3 runs 14 residues. The CDR3 sequence is CASSRGHGDLSVFF. The CDR3 region has the DNA TGTGCCAGCAGCCGGGGACATGGTGATCTCTCTGTGTTTTTT.

The chain is built from TRBV5-1 and TRBJ2-1; 9 nucleotides line up with TRBD2. CDR3 size: 14 residues. In germline, CDR1 is SGHRS, CDR2 YFSETQ. V trimming: 2 bases; J trimming: 6 bases; junction bases outside the gene matches: 3. The CDR3 region has the DNA TGCGCCAGCAGCTTTGGGACTAGCTCCAATGAGCAGTTCTTC. Its translation: CASSFGTSSNEQFF. Full variable domain (outside the CDR3, taken from reference TRBV5-1 and TRBJ2-1): KAGVTQTPRYLIKTRGQQVTLSCSPISGHRSVSWYQQTPGQGLQFLFEYFSETQRNKGNFPGRFSGRQFSNSRSEMNVSTLELGDSALYLCASSFGTSSNEQFFGPGTRLTVL.

In its sample, this clonotype was seen a few times. The V and J genes are TRBV20-1 and TRBJ2-5, with 12 nucleotides matching TRBD2. J was trimmed by 4 bases and V by 0 bases; bases with no gene match: 9. This CDR3 region has 17 residues. CDR1 and CDR2 from the germline V gene are DFQATT and SNEGSKA (reference sequence). CDR3 in amino acids: CSARDWGLAGLSETQYF. DNA for the CDR3: TGCAGTGCTAGAGATTGGGGACTAGCGGGTCTATCAGAGACCCAGTACTTC.

In regard to this clonotype: The junction departs from germline at one end; a sequencing error may be responsible. This chain connects TRBV3-1 to TRBJ1-6, with 10 bases matching TRBD1. The CDR3 is made up of 17 amino acids. Germline-derived CDR1 and CDR2 are LGHDT and YNNKEL (reference sequence). The CDR3 coding sequence is TGTGCCAGCAGCCAAGAAAAGGGGACAGGGGTTAATTCACCCCCCCACTTT. Protein: CASSQEKGTGVNSPPHF.

The chain is built from TRBV7-2 and TRBJ2-5; the D gene is possibly TRBD2 (5 bases). The CDR3 runs 14 residues. V shed 0 bases and J shed 11 bases, with 16 bases lying between them. The germline V gene has CDR1 SGHTA and CDR2 FQGNSA. The CDR3 region is CASSLAGVLSGQYF. Here the CDR3 DNA reads TGTGCCAGCAGCTTAGCGGGAGTTCTTTCTGGGCAGTACTTC.

This clonotype was detected only a few times. The genes are TRBV18 and TRBJ2-4; D not certain. Trimming stripped 3 bases from V and 8 bases from J, with 8 bases between. This CDR3 is built from 12 residues. Germline assignment: CDR1 KGHSH and CDR2 LQKENI. CDR3 DNA: TGTGCCAGCTCACCGAGCCTTGACATTCAGTACTTC. It specifies CASSPSLDIQYF.

In its sample, this clonotype was seen a few times. The chain couples TRBV20-1 to TRBJ2-7; D is unclear. The length of the CDR3 is 14 residues. V was pared by 3 bases and J by 1 base, with 13 bases between. Germline assignment: CDR1 DFQATT and CDR2 SNEGSKA (reference sequence). CDR3 nucleotide sequence: TGCAGTGCTAGCCCAAGGGCGGCATCCTACGAGCAGTACTTC. Amino acids: CSASPRAASYEQYF.

This chain joins TRBV7-9 and TRBJ2-1; maybe TRBD2 (6 bases). CDR3 length: 15 amino acids. CDR1 SEHNR and CDR2 FQNEAQ come from the germline V gene (reference sequence). The V end lost 2 bases, the J end lost 7 bases, and 15 bases lay between the germline ends. The CDR3 protein is CASSLHGSLGNEQFF. The CDR3 DNA follows: TGTGCCAGCAGCTTACACGGGAGCTTAGGGAATGAGCAGTTCTTC.

This chain uses TRBV3-1 with TRBJ2-1; D possibly corresponds to TRBD2 (6 bases). The CDR3 is made up of 16 amino acids. The ends were cut back, 0 bases at V and 4 bases at J, with 13 bases in the middle. The V gene's germline CDR1 is LGHDT and CDR2 YNNKEL (reference sequence). The DNA for the CDR3 is TGTGCCAGCAGCCAAGAAGGTCTAGCGCTATACAATGAGCAGTTCTTC. Protein: CASSQEGLALYNEQFF.

The gene calls are TRBV7-2 and TRBJ2-1; D possibly corresponds to TRBD1 (7 bases). The germline V gene has CDR1 SGHTA and CDR2 FQGNSA. The CDR3 covers 15 residues. The V end was cut by 5 bases, the J end by 4 bases, with 15 bases between. The DNA of the CDR3 is TGTGCCAGCAGCCGGGACAGCGGGTATTACAATGAGCAGTTCTTC. Translated: CASSRDSGYYNEQFF.

This sequence joins TRBV7-9 and TRBJ1-5; 9 nucleotides align to TRBD1. This CDR3 has 14 amino acids. With V trimmed by 4 bases and J by 8 bases, 6 bases remained unmatched. The germline gives CDR1 SEHNR, CDR2 FQNEAQ (reference sequence). As DNA, the CDR3 is TGTGCCAGCAGCTCACAGGGGGCAATCAAGCCCCAGCATTTT. As protein: CASSSQGAIKPQHF.

CDR3 protein: CASTEAGTGVYGYTF. CDR3 in DNA: TGTGCCAGCACAGAAGCCGGGACAGGGGTCTATGGCTACACCTTC. The rearrangement links TRBV19 to TRBJ1-2, with 10 bases fitting TRBD1. The CDR3 covers 15 residues. Germline CDR1 is LNHDA and CDR2 is SQIVND (reference sequence). Trimming cost V 9 bases and J 4 bases; bases outside gene matches: 11.

V gene TRBV27 combines with J gene TRBJ2-7; 10 nucleotides line up with TRBD2. There are 13 residues in the CDR3. V trimming: 5 bases; J trimming: 6 bases; junction bases outside the gene matches: 4. The germline gives CDR1 MNHEY, CDR2 SMNVEV (reference sequence). The CDR3 region is CASSKRLAGEQYF. For the CDR3, the DNA is TGTGCCAGCAGTAAACGACTAGCGGGCGAGCAGTACTTC.

This clonotype showed up many times. This chain joins TRBV4-3 and TRBJ2-3, with D unresolved. Germline-derived CDR1 and CDR2 are LGHNA and YSLEER. Trimming took 4 bases from V and 6 from J, leaving 20 bases between them. The CDR3 is 16 residues long. CDR3 nucleotides: TGCGCCAGCAGCCCTGGACGGACCACATTTAGGGATACGCAGTATTTT. This translates into CASSPGRTTFRDTQYF.

V is TRBV4-2 and J is TRBJ2-1; D not resolved. The end of the DNA is better explained by TRBJ2-7, so the J call may be wrong. Germline loops: CDR1 LGHNA, CDR2 YNFKEQ. The CDR3 has 15 amino acids. CDR3 sequence reads: CASSTDKASYNEQYF. CDR3 bases: TGTGCCAGCAGCACCGATAAGGCCTCCTACAATGAGCAGTACTTC.

Only a few counts were recorded for this clonotype. The chain is built from TRBV20-1 and TRBJ2-1, with 8 bases lining up with TRBD2. CDR1 and CDR2 from the germline V gene are DFQATT and SNEGSKA (reference sequence). Trimming at V came to 3 bases and at J to 1 base, leaving 5 bases not matched to a gene. CDR3 length: 15 amino acids. In DNA, the CDR3 is TGCAGTGCTAGTCAGGCGGGGGGATCCTACAATGAGCAGTTCTTC. Protein sequence: CSASQAGGSYNEQFF.

The J gene is TRBJ1-4, the V gene TRBV6-6; TRBD1 agrees at 8 bases. Germline trimming cut 5 bases from V and 8 bases from J; bases unmatched to any gene: 4. This CDR3 comprises 13 residues. Germline V CDR1 and CDR2: MNHNY, SVGAGI (reference sequence). The CDR3 sequence: CASSQRDREKLFF. The CDR3 DNA is TGTGCCAGCAGTCAGCGGGACAGGGAAAAACTGTTTTTT.

The chain joins TRBV6-2 or TRBV6-3 to TRBJ2-5; D is possibly TRBD2 (5 bases). The V gene's germline CDR1 is MNHEY and CDR2 SVGEGT. The CDR3 is 16 residues long. V gave up 2 bases and J gave up 4 bases, with 17 bases separating them. CDR3: CASSYRSRFEGETQYF. The CDR3 DNA reads TGTGCCAGCAGTTACAGATCCCGTTTTGAGGGAGAGACCCAGTACTTC.

The chain has TRBV7-9 and TRBJ2-6; tentative D call: TRBD2 (5 bases). There are 16 residues in the CDR3. The germline gives CDR1 SEHNR, CDR2 FQNEAQ (reference sequence). Between the trimmed V and J ends, which lost 1 base and 0 bases, there was a span of 7 bases. CDR3 protein: CASSLGESSGANVLTF. CDR3 nucleotides: TGTGCCAGCAGCTTAGGGGAGAGCTCTGGGGCCAACGTCCTGACTTTC. Based on the CDR3 plus reference TRBV7-9 and TRBJ2-6, the full variable domain is DTGVSQNPRHKITKRGQNVTFRCDPISEHNRLYWYRQTLGQGPEFLTYFQNEAQLEKSRLLSDRFSAERPKGSFSTLEIQRTEQGDSAMYLCASSLGESSGANVLTFGAGSRLTVL.

The CDR3 DNA sequence: TGCAGTGCTAGCCGGGACAATGATAGTGAGCAGTTCTTC. This gives the protein CSASRDNDSEQFF. The V call is TRBV20-1, the J call TRBJ2-1; tentative D call: TRBD1 (6 bases). Trimming pared 3 bases from V and 9 bases from J, leaving 15 bases between. This CDR3 comprises 13 residues. CDR1 is DFQATT, CDR2 SNEGSKA, per germline (reference sequence).

V and J are TRBV6-2 or TRBV6-3 and TRBJ1-4, with D possibly matching TRBD1 (5 bases). Germline V gene lookup returns CDR1 MNHEY and CDR2 SVGEGT. The CDR3 is made up of 16 amino acids. With 5 bases removed from V and 7 bases from J, the gap between germline ends came to 20 bases. CDR3 protein: CASSTSPGRPTEKLFF. Here the CDR3 DNA reads TGTGCCAGCAGTACCTCGCCGGGACGGCCGACTGAAAAACTGTTTTTT.

The sample holds a few counts of this clonotype. The chain has TRBV9 and TRBJ2-4; D not certain. Germline assignment: CDR1 SGDLS and CDR2 YYNGEE. CDR3 size: 14 residues. The V gene lost 0 bases and the J gene lost 13 bases, with 17 bases spanning the gap. CDR3 DNA: TGTGCCAGCAGCGTAGGCGGAAGGGTTAATGAGCAGTACTTC. Its protein product is CASSVGGRVNEQYF.

This clonotype was seen a handful of times. The V gene is TRBV6-5, the J gene TRBJ1-1; D is perhaps TRBD1 (5 bases). Trimming took off 4 bases at V and 4 bases at J, with 13 bases between the two ends. The CDR3 runs to 14 residues. Germline V gene sequence: CDR1 MNHEY, CDR2 SVGAGI. DNA for the CDR3: TGTGCCAGCAGTTCTACCCAGGGAGGCACTGAAGCTTTCTTT. Translating it yields CASSSTQGGTEAFF.

V gene TRBV11-3 combines with J gene TRBJ2-3, with 8 bases fitting TRBD1. Per the germline V gene, CDR1 is SGHNT and CDR2 is YENEEA. Trimming cost V 6 bases and J 4 bases; bases outside gene matches: 3. The CDR3 has 13 residues. DNA for the CDR3: TGTGCCAGCAGGCCAGGGGGCTCAGATACGCAGTATTTT. Residues: CASRPGGSDTQYF.

This rearrangement joins TRBV20-1 to TRBJ1-1; a weak D match, TRBD1 (5 bases). Trimming cost V 0 bases and J 0 bases, with 14 bases left between them. The CDR3 runs to 16 residues. Germline values: CDR1 DFQATT, CDR2 SNEGSKA (reference sequence). The CDR3 bases are TGCAGTGCTAGAGATCCCTCGGGACCGGTGAACACTGAAGCTTTCTTT. This translates into CSARDPSGPVNTEAFF.

This rearrangement joins TRBV6-5 to TRBJ2-4, with a possible D match to TRBD1 (6 bases). The J call is in doubt because the DNA end fits TRBJ2-5 better. The length of the CDR3 is 14 residues. Germline assignment: CDR1 MNHEY and CDR2 SVGAGI. CDR3 nucleotides: TGTGCCAGCAGTGTAATACAGGGTTCGGAGACCCAGTACTTC. The encoded protein is CASSVIQGSETQYF.